These 17 T cell receptor beta chains were all obtained from the same sample, sequenced in a study of blood T cells in healthy people across ages. Using a J-beta primer mix together with a sample-barcoded 5' primer, a second PCR was run for roughly 6 to 12 cycles. One entry per CDR3 protein results from TCRdb running MiXCR on the 5' RACE reads. In the table there are about 1.8 million distinct CDR3 sequences, around half of which are singletons. Material for sequencing was blood. The receptors were sampled from a woman aged 40 to 50 in good health.

The count of this clonotype is one. The chain recombines TRBV7-9 with TRBJ1-2; 7 bases match TRBD1. V shed 1 base and J 8 bases; nucleotides not matched to a gene: 7. The germline CDR1 and CDR2 sequences are SEHNR and FQNEAQ (reference sequence). The CDR3 is 14 residues long. CDR3 nucleotide sequence: TGTGCCAGCAGCTTAGGAGGGGGCGCGGGCGGCTACACCTTC. It specifies CASSLGGGAGGYTF. The complete variable domain, with remaining parts taken from reference TRBV7-9 and TRBJ1-2, reads DTGVSQNPRHKITKRGQNVTFRCDPISEHNRLYWYRQTLGQGPEFLTYFQNEAQLEKSRLLSDRFSAERPKGSFSTLEIQRTEQGDSAMYLCASSLGGGAGGYTFGSGTRLTVV.

CDR3 coding DNA: TGCAGCGTCGGGTACACTGAAGCTTTCTTT. This gives the protein CSVGYTEAFF. The chain couples TRBV29-1 to TRBJ1-1; no firm D call. The V gene lost 6 bases and the J gene lost 3 bases, with 5 bases spanning the gap. Per germline, CDR1 SQVTM and CDR2 ANQGSEA. The CDR3 consists of 10 residues.

V gene TRBV27 combines with J gene TRBJ1-6; D is possibly TRBD1 (6 bases). The CDR3 contains 16 residues. Trimming took off 0 bases at V and 4 bases at J, with 10 bases between the two ends. CDR1 is MNHEY and CDR2 is SMNVEV in the germline V gene (reference sequence). CDR3 DNA: TGTGCCAGCAGTTTATCTACAGGGTCGTATAATTCACCCCTCCACTTT. Its protein is CASSLSTGSYNSPLHF.

The V call is TRBV27, the J call TRBJ2-4; D remains unclear. The V gene lost 6 bases and the J gene lost 6 bases, with 9 bases spanning the gap. The CDR3 is 12 residues long. Germline CDR1 MNHEY, CDR2 SMNVEV (reference sequence). CDR3 protein: CASSSIGNIQYF. Here the CDR3 DNA reads TGTGCCAGCAGCTCTATAGGAAACATTCAGTACTTC.

This sequence joins TRBV29-1 and TRBJ1-2; D unresolved. The V gene's germline CDR1 is SQVTM and CDR2 ANQGSEA. The V gene lost 0 bases and the J gene lost 10 bases, with 12 bases spanning the gap. The CDR3 runs 12 residues. CDR3 in amino acids: CSVEDTVQPYTF. The CDR3 bases are TGCAGCGTTGAAGACACAGTGCAGCCCTACACCTTC.

This clonotype was seen more than once but under ten times. The chain has TRBV20-1 and TRBJ1-4, with D possibly TRBD1 on 5 matching bases. V gave up 5 bases and J gave up 4 bases, with 14 bases separating them. Germline-derived CDR1 and CDR2 are DFQATT and SNEGSKA (reference sequence). The CDR3 consists of 14 residues. CDR3 nucleotides: TGCAGTGCTGCCCGGGACGGAAATAATGAAAAACTGTTTTTT. This encodes CSAARDGNNEKLFF.

This clonotype was observed a few times. This chain links TRBV21-1 with TRBJ1-2; the D call of TRBD1 is as the table states it, not checked on the DNA. TRBV21-1 is shown as a pseudogene. The CDR3 is made up of 15 amino acids. As DNA, the CDR3 is TGTGCCAGCAGCGAAGGGACAGGGAGCGACTATGGCTACACCTTC. Protein product: CASSEGTGSDYGYTF.

The V call is TRBV6-2 or TRBV6-3, the J call TRBJ2-7; 9 bases align to TRBD1. V shed 6 bases and J 3 bases; nucleotides not matched to a gene: 12. CDR1 and CDR2 from the germline V gene are MNHEY and SVGEGT. The CDR3 totals 16 residues. The CDR3 loop reads CASRPTGGESGYEQYF. The CDR3 nucleotides are TGTGCCAGCAGGCCCACAGGGGGCGAGTCAGGCTACGAGCAGTACTTC.

The chain uses TRBV20-1 and TRBJ2-1; D remains unclear. The J call is doubtful: the DNA matches TRBJ2-7 better. The germline V gene has CDR1 DFQATT and CDR2 SNEGSKA (reference sequence). The CDR3 totals 15 residues. The CDR3 nucleotides read TGCAGTGCTCGTTTTTGGGCCCAAGAATACAATGAGCAGTACTTC. Residues: CSARFWAQEYNEQYF.

The rearrangement links TRBV6-6 to TRBJ2-5; possible D gene TRBD1, 6 bases. The closer fit of TRBJ2-7 to the DNA end suggests the J call may be wrong. CDR1 is MNHNY and CDR2 is SVGAGI in the germline V gene (reference sequence). CDR3 length: 16 amino acids. The CDR3 DNA reads as TGTGCCAGCAGGTCCTCCCGTGGAGACAGGAACTACGAGCAGTACTTC. This encodes CASRSSRGDRNYEQYF.

In this sample, this clonotype turned up many times. The chain recombines TRBV19 with TRBJ2-3; 7 positions match TRBD1. CDR1 is LNHDA and CDR2 is SQIVND in the germline V gene (reference sequence). CDR3 length equals 14 residues. Germline trimming cut 6 bases from V and 4 bases from J; bases unmatched to any gene: 7. Here the CDR3 DNA reads TGTGCCAGTAGCCTGACAGGGAACGCAGATACGCAGTATTTT. Its protein is CASSLTGNADTQYF. The full variable domain, in which reference TRBV19 and TRBJ2-3 provide the parts outside the CDR3, is DGGITQSPKYLFRKEGQNVTLSCEQNLNHDAMYWYRQDPGQGLRLIYYSQIVNDFQKGDIAEGYSVSREKKESFPLTVTSAQKNPTAFYLCASSLTGNADTQYFGPGTRLTVL.

The genes are TRBV7-9 and TRBJ1-1, with unresolved D. The germline gives CDR1 SEHNR, CDR2 FQNEAQ (reference sequence). This CDR3 has 13 residues. Trimming pared 4 bases from V and 0 bases from J, leaving 6 bases between. The CDR3 DNA reads as TGTGCCAGCAGCTCTGCACTGAACACTGAAGCTTTCTTT. Translated: CASSSALNTEAFF.

The V and J genes are TRBV5-1 and TRBJ1-2, with TRBD1 matching over 11 bases. The CDR3 extends over 16 amino acids. The germline V gene encodes CDR1 SGHRS and CDR2 YFSETQ. Losses at the gene ends were 3 bases for V and 4 bases for J; bases not matched to a gene: 8. CDR3 bases: TGCGCCAGCAGCTCACGGACAGGGGGCTTGGTCTATGGCTACACCTTC. Amino acid sequence: CASSSRTGGLVYGYTF.

This clonotype has more than one count but fewer than ten. The chain combines TRBV4-3 with TRBJ2-1; D is perhaps TRBD1 or TRBD2 (5 bases each). The V end lost 1 base, the J end lost 8 bases, and 15 bases lay between the germline ends. CDR3 length: 15 amino acids. Germline CDR1 LGHNA, CDR2 YSLEER. CDR3 loop: CASSQGSASRDEQFF. CDR3 DNA sequence: TGCGCCAGCAGCCAAGGGTCCGCTAGCAGGGATGAGCAGTTCTTC.

The rearrangement joins TRBV20-1 to TRBJ2-7; unclear D gene. Trimming removed 0 bases from V and 2 bases from J, with 14 bases in between. The CDR3 has 15 amino acids. Germline loops: CDR1 DFQATT, CDR2 SNEGSKA (reference sequence). In DNA, the CDR3 is TGCAGTGCTAGAGATCCCCCAGAGGCCCCCTACGAGCAGTACTTC. Translating gives CSARDPPEAPYEQYF.

In its sample, this clonotype was seen many times. The chain uses TRBV6-2 or TRBV6-3 and TRBJ2-7, with 7 bases matching TRBD1. The CDR3 has 13 amino acids. Germline lookup yields CDR1 MNHEY and CDR2 SVGEGT. The V gene end was trimmed by 5 bases and the J gene end by 6 bases; junction bases not matched to a gene: 7. The CDR3 bases are TGTGCCAGCAGTGGAAACAGGGGCGGCGAGCAGTACTTC. It is translated as CASSGNRGGEQYF.

This clonotype was counted between two and nine times. J is TRBJ2-5 and V is TRBV6-6; D possibly corresponds to TRBD2 (6 bases). The length of the CDR3 is 13 residues. The germline gives CDR1 MNHNY, CDR2 SVGAGI (reference sequence). Between the trimmed V and J ends, which lost 5 bases and 3 bases, there was a span of 10 bases. The CDR3 bases are TGTGCCAGCAGTGCCAGGGAGGAAGAGACCCAGTACTTC. Amino acid sequence: CASSAREEETQYF.